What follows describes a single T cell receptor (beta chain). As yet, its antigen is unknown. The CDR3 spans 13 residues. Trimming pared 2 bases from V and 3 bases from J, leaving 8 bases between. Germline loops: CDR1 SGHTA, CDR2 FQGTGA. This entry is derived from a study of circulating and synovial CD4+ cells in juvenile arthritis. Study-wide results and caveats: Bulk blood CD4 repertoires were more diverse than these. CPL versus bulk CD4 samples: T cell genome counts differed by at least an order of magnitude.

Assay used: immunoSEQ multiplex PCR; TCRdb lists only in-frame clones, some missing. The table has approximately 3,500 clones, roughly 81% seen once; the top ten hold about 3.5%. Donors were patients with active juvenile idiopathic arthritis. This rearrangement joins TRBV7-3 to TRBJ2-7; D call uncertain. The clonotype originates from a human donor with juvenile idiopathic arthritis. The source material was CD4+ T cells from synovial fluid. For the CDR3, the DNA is TGTGCCAGCAGCTTACTCGGCGGCTACGAGCAGTACTTC. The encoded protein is CASSLLGGYEQYF.